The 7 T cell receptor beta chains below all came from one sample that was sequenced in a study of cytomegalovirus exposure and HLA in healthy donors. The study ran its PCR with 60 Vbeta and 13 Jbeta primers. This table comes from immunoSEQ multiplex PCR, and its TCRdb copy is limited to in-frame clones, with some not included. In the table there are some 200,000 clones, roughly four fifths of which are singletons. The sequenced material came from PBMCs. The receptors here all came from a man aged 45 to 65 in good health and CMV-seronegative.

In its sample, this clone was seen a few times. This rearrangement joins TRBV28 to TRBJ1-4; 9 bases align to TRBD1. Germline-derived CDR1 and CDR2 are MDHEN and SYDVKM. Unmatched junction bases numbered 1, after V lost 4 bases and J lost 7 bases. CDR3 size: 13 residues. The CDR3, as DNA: TGTGCCAGCAGTTACAGGGGGCGTGAAAAACTGTTTTTT. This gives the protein CASSYRGREKLFF.

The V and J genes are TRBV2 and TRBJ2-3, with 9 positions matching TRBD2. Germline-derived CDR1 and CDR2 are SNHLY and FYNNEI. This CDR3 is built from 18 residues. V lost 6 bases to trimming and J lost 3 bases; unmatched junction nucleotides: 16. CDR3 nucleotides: TGTGCCAGCAGCCCCGAGGTGGGGTTAGCGGGAGCGACAGATACGCAGTATTTT. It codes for CASSPEVGLAGATDTQYF.

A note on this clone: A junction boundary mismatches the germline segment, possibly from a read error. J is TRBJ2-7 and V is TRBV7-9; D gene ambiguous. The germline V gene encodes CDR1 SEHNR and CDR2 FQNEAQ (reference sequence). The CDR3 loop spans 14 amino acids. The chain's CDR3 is CSSSLGSLPYEQYF. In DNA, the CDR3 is TGTTCCAGCAGCTTAGGTTCCCTACCCTACGAGCAGTACTTC.

CDR3 bases: TGTGCCAGCAGCTTAGGGCTAGCGGGAGGGAGGATCGCAGATACGCAGTATTTT. Protein sequence: CASSLGLAGGRIADTQYF. The V gene is TRBV11-2, the J gene TRBJ2-3, with 12 bases identical to TRBD2. CDR1 is SGHAT and CDR2 is FQNNGV in the germline V gene. The J segment lost 4 bases and the V segment lost 1 base, leaving 9 bases of the junction unmatched. This CDR3 is built from 18 residues.

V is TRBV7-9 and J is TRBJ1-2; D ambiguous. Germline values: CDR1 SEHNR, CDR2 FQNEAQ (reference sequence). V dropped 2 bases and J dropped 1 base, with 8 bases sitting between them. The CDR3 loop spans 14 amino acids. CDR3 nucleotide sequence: TGTGCCAGCAGCTTAACAGCCATTAACTATGGCTACACCTTC. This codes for CASSLTAINYGYTF.

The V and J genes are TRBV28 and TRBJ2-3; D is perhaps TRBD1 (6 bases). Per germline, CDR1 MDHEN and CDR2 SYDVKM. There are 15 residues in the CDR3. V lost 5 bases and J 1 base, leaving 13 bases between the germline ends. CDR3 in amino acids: CASSPPRTGTDTQYF. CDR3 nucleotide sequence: TGTGCCAGCAGTCCGCCCAGGACAGGCACAGATACGCAGTATTTT.

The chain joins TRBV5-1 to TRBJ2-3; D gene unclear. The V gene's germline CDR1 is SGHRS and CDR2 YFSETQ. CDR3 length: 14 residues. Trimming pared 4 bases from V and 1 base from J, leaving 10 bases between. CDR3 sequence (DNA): TGCGCCAGCAGCCAACATGGGCGCACAGATACGCAGTATTTT. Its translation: CASSQHGRTDTQYF.